Listed below are T cell receptor beta chains from one sample, sequenced in a study of T cells in Graves' hyperthyroidism and ophthalmopathy. Via MiXCR, TCRdb re-called the multiplex PCR reads, giving one row per CDR3 protein. Found here are some 400,000 distinct CDR3 sequences, roughly 13% of them singletons; the top ten hold around 20%. Sequenced: blood. These receptors all stem from a man in his thirties or forties with Graves' hyperthyroidism that later progressed to Graves' ophthalmopathy. CDR3s include the opening cysteine and the closing phenylalanine or tryptophan. D genes are given only for firm matches. Clone size is not always given. Where it is, it says once, few, many or a class for expanded clones.

NA,many,15,TRBJ2-4,TRBV5-1,CASSLGAGSKNIQYF,TGCGCCAGCAGCCTGGGGGCAGGGTCCAAAAACATTCAGTACTTC
NA,NA,15,TRBJ2-3,TRBV5-1,CASSALEIETDTQYF,TGCGCCAGCAGCGCCCTAGAAATTGAGACAGATACGCAGTATTTT
NA,many,13,TRBJ2-7,TRBV19,CASRINQGNEQYF,TGTGCCAGTAGAATAAACCAGGGCAACGAGCAGTACTTC
NA,NA,13,TRBJ1-5,TRBV30,CAWSTSELTPQHF,TGTGCCTGGAGTACCAGCGAACTTACGCCCCAGCATTTT
NA,few,16,TRBJ2-1,TRBV20-1,CSAHGGGLGTYNEQFF,TGCAGTGCTCATGGCGGTGGTCTGGGAACCTACAATGAGCAGTTCTTC
NA,many,13,TRBJ1-2,TRBV28,CATTTSAGEVYTF,TGTGCCACCACCACTTCGGCGGGGGAGGTCTACACCTTC
TRBD1,NA,14,TRBJ2-7,TRBV9,CASSLGDRENEQYF,TGTGCCAGCAGCCTGGGGGACAGGGAAAACGAGCAGTACTTC
NA,many,13,TRBJ1-1,TRBV3-1,CASSQGASTEAFF,TGTGCCAGCAGCCAAGGGGCGAGCACTGAAGCTTTCTTT
TRBD1,many,12,TRBJ1-5,TRBV2,CASSGEDRDPHF,TGTGCCAGCAGTGGGGAGGACAGGGACCCGCATTTT
NA,many,16,TRBJ2-1,TRBV28,CASSLGASGSYNEQFF,TGTGCCAGCAGCCTGGGGGCTAGCGGTTCCTACAATGAGCAGTTCTTC
NA,NA,14,TRBJ2-5,TRBV5-1,CASSLDRYQETQYF,TGCGCCAGCAGCTTGGACAGGTACCAAGAGACCCAGTACTTC
NA,NA,14,TRBJ1-1,TRBV30,CAWSVAGPATEAFF,TGTGCCTGGAGTGTTGCAGGGCCCGCCACTGAAGCTTTCTTT
NA,many,16,TRBJ2-7,TRBV11-2,CASSPQLGTIPYEQYF,TGTGCCAGCAGCCCCCAACTCGGGACAATCCCCTACGAGCAGTACTTC
NA,many,15,TRBJ1-6,TRBV12-3/TRBV12-4,CASRGLQNLNSPLHF,TGTGCCAGCCGGGGGCTTCAGAATCTTAATTCACCCCTCCACTTT
TRBD2,many,15,TRBJ2-1,TRBV6-1,CASSAKRGACNEQFF,TGTGCCAGCAGTGCCAAGCGGGGGGCATGCAATGAGCAGTTCTTC
TRBD2,NA,14,TRBJ2-1,TRBV10-2,CATSGTSYSNEQFF,TGCGCCACCTCCGGGACTAGCTATAGCAATGAGCAGTTCTTC
TRBD1,many,12,TRBJ1-1,TRBV15,CATSTPDRGAFF,TGTGCCACATCGACCCCGGACAGGGGAGCTTTCTTT
NA,NA,16,TRBJ2-1,TRBV29-1,CSVVQDTAVSYNEQFF,TGCAGCGTTGTTCAGGATACGGCGGTATCCTACAATGAGCAGTTCTTC
NA,many,12,TRBJ1-2,TRBV27,CASSLSGDGYTF,TGTGCCAGCAGTTTATCTGGGGATGGCTACACCTTC
TRBD1,many,15,TRBJ1-2,TRBV28,CASSFPSGTGYGYTF,TGTGCCAGCAGTTTTCCCTCCGGGACAGGATATGGCTACACCTTC
NA,few,14,TRBJ1-1,TRBV29-1,CSDNPRAGDTEAFF,TGCAGCGATAACCCAAGGGCAGGGGACACTGAAGCTTTCTTT
TRBD1,many,14,TRBJ2-7,TRBV27,CASSLMGQGYEQYF,TGTGCCAGCAGCTTGATGGGACAGGGCTACGAGCAGTACTTC
NA,NA,13,TRBJ1-1,TRBV5-5,CASSFGGLSEASF,TGTGCCAGCAGCTTCGGAGGGCTGAGTGAAGCTTCCTTT
NA,many,14,TRBJ2-7,TRBV6-1,CASSPGTNSYEQYF,TGTGCCAGCAGTCCCGGGACAAACTCCTACGAGCAGTACTTC
NA,few,15,TRBJ1-3,TRBV9,CASSVDDGTGNTIYF,TGTGCCAGCAGCGTAGATGACGGGACGGGAAACACCATATATTTT
NA,NA,18,TRBJ2-2,TRBV30,CAWSVEPARGQNTGELFF,TGTGCCTGGAGTGTAGAGCCGGCACGGGGACAGAACACCGGGGAGCTGTTTTTT
NA,many,16,TRBJ1-5,TRBV6-7,CASSYSEGKGNQPQHF,TGTGCCAGCAGTTACTCGGAGGGGAAGGGGAATCAGCCCCAGCATTTT
TRBD1,NA,18,TRBJ2-6,TRBV27,CASSFGTGGLGGANVLTF,TGTGCCAGCAGTTTCGGGACAGGGGGCCTAGGTGGGGCCAACGTCCTGACTTTC
NA,many,11,TRBJ2-1,TRBV5-6,CASSSVDEQFF,TGTGCCAGCAGTAGCGTCGATGAGCAGTTCTTC
TRBD1,many,14,TRBJ1-2,TRBV12-3/TRBV12-4,CASTGTGVISGYTF,TGTGCCAGCACCGGGACAGGGGTAATATCTGGCTACACCTTC
NA,many,15,TRBJ2-3,TRBV27,CASSLSGRLPDTQYF,TGTGCCAGCAGTTTATCGGGACGGCTGCCGGATACGCAGTATTTT
NA,few,15,TRBJ1-2,TRBV5-6,CASSLDGGRYYGYTF,TGTGCCAGCAGCTTGGACGGGGGACGCTACTATGGCTACACCTTC
TRBD2,few,15,TRBJ2-1,TRBV28,CASSLSSAGGNEQFF,TGTGCCAGCAGTTTATCTTCAGCGGGGGGGAATGAGCAGTTCTTC
TRBD2,many,16,TRBJ2-2,TRBV11-3,CASSLRASGVTGELFF,TGTGCCAGCAGCTTAAGGGCTAGCGGGGTCACCGGGGAGCTGTTTTTT
NA,many,13,TRBJ2-1,TRBV3-1,CASSPGESYEQFF,TGTGCCAGCAGCCCAGGGGAGTCCTATGAGCAGTTCTTC
TRBD2,many,16,TRBJ2-3,TRBV12-3/TRBV12-4,CASSPGSGAGTDTQYF,TGTGCCAGCAGTCCCGGCAGCGGGGCAGGCACAGATACGCAGTATTTT
NA,many,16,TRBJ2-1,TRBV27,CASSLSPASSYNEQFF,TGTGCCAGCAGTTTATCCCCAGCTAGCTCCTACAATGAGCAGTTCTTC
TRBD1,NA,15,TRBJ1-2,TRBV4-1,CASSPGQGWNYGYTF,TGCGCCAGCAGCCCGGGACAGGGGTGGAACTATGGCTACACCTTC
NA,many,13,TRBJ1-1,TRBV11-2,CASSYGARTEAFF,TGTGCCAGCAGCTATGGGGCGCGTACTGAAGCTTTCTTT
NA,many,16,TRBJ1-5,TRBV12-5,CASGLSGVLGNQPQHF,TGTGCTAGTGGTTTGAGTGGGGTTCTTGGCAATCAGCCCCAGCATTTT
NA,many,15,TRBJ2-2,TRBV12-3/TRBV12-4,CASSSQGRDTGELFF,TGTGCCAGCAGCTCACAGGGCCGGGACACCGGGGAGCTGTTTTTT
TRBD1,many,15,TRBJ1-5,TRBV12-3/TRBV12-4,CASSLGDREAQPQHF,TGTGCCAGCAGTTTGGGGGACAGGGAGGCACAGCCCCAGCATTTT
NA,many,15,TRBJ1-6,TRBV12-3/TRBV12-4,CASSLKGTYNSPLHF,TGTGCCAGCAGTTTAAAGGGCACGTATAATTCACCCCTCCACTTT
TRBD2,many,19,TRBJ2-1,TRBV11-1,CASSLRLAGGRSSYNEQFF,TGTGCCAGCAGCTTAAGGTTAGCGGGGGGACGTAGCTCCTACAATGAGCAGTTCTTC
NA,many,16,TRBJ1-5,TRBV5-1,CASSLGEGVSNQPQHF,TGCGCCAGCAGCTTGGGGGAGGGGGTTAGCAATCAGCCCCAGCATTTT